This T cell receptor (beta chain) was sequenced during a study of OX40 agonist ivuxolimab in advanced cancers. Study in general: The study reported partial responses in three patients: one hepatocellular carcinoma, two cutaneous melanoma. General study points: Which antigen the expanded peripheral T cells recognized is unknown. Low clonal expansion, among the lowest seen, marked partial responders at 0.1-3.0 mg/kg.

With autoimmune disease history or systemic immunosuppression, patients were excluded. This CDR3 has 18 amino acids. In germline, CDR1 is LGHNA, CDR2 YSLEER. Germline trimming cut 4 bases from V and 4 bases from J; bases unmatched to any gene: 13. Assay used: immunoSEQ multiplex PCR; TCRdb lists only in-frame clones, some missing. There are nearly 80,000 clones in the sample; around 94% occur only once, and around 10% lies in the top ten. With respect to this clone: Its antigen remains unknown.

The TCR sequence derives from an adult with an advanced solid tumor such as melanoma, head and neck, liver or kidney cancer. This material consisted of CD4+ or CD8+ T cells sorted from blood, taken in a trial of the OX40 agonist ivuxolimab. The chain uses TRBV4-3 and TRBJ1-2, with 12 nucleotides matching TRBD1. The CDR3 reads CASSLSRAGTGGSYGYTF. In nucleotides, the CDR3 is TGCGCCAGCAGCCTAAGCAGGGCCGGGACAGGGGGCAGCTATGGCTACACCTTC.